Sequencing of this TCR beta chain was carried out in a study of a mutant IDH1 vaccine in newly diagnosed glioma. Overall study context: Patients arrived already treated with radiotherapy, temozolomide, or both, most having had both. Findings of the study overall: Immune responses arising from the vaccine appeared in more than 90% of patients. Pseudoprogression seemed unrelated to changes in top peripheral T cell clonotypes.

This sample's time point: week 47, end of study. Doses comprised 300 ug of mutant IDH1 20-mer peptide each, plus topical imiquimod. All eight of the vaccinations patients received fell in weeks 1, 3, 5, 7, 11, 15, 19 and 23. Germline V gene data show CDR1 as MDHEN and CDR2 as SYDVKM. This CDR3 is 15 amino acids long. The V and J ends lost 3 bases and 4 bases respectively, with 15 bases between them. Repertoires were generated with immunoSEQ multiplex PCR, while TCRdb's copy carries only in-frame clones and drops some. The sample has about 94,000 clones; approximately 89% are singletons. Concerning this clone itself: Its target is unknown.

This specimen was PBMCs, taken from a glioma patient whose treatment included an IDH1 peptide vaccine. The chain employs TRBV28 and TRBJ1-2; D gene uncertain. This sequence was found in a woman aged 45-60 years with glioma. The CDR3 sequence is CASSFTGGPLYGYTF. In nucleotides, the CDR3 is TGTGCCAGCAGTTTCACGGGAGGGCCCCTCTATGGCTACACCTTC.